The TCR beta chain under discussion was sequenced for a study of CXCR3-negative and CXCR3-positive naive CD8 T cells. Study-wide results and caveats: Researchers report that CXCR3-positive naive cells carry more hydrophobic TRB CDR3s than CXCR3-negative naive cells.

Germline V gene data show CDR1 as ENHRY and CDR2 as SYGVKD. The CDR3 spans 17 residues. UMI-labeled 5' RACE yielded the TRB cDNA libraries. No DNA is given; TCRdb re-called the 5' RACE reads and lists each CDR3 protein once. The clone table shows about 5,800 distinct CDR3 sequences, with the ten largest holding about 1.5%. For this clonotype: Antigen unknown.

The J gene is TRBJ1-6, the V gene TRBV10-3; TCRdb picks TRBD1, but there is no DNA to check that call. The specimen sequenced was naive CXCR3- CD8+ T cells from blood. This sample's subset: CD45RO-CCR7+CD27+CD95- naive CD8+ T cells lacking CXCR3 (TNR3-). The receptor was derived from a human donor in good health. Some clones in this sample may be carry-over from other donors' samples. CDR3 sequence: CAISESLGRGYNSPLHF.